The clone carrying this T cell receptor beta chain came up a few times. What it binds is not known. Quantitative 5'-RACE was performed with molecular barcodes, and it yielded the TCR beta libraries. MiXCR, applied by TCRdb to the 5' RACE reads, yields one record per CDR3 protein. The sample has fewer than 500,000 distinct CDR3 sequences, roughly 26% seen once. The data derive from a study of CD8 T cells in ankylosing spondylitis. Study findings and constraints: It appeared that ankylosing spondylitis blood was characterized by a TCR beta motif of roughly 8 highly homologous variants. Disease-associated clonotypes exhibited CD8+ identity and were relatively infrequent in peripheral blood. According to the report, clones linked to the disease were significantly enriched in matched synovial fluid samples taken from ankylosing spondylitis patients. Prior literature has documented some motif variants in synovial fluid and blood from reactive arthritis.

CDR3 size: 14 residues. V dropped 6 bases and J dropped 8; count of bases not matched to a gene: 10. Germline values: CDR1 MNHEY, CDR2 SMNVEV (reference sequence). The gene calls are TRBV27 and TRBJ1-2; TRBD1 matches 9 bases. Sequenced: blood, either unsorted or a sorted T cell fraction (not recorded which). The receptor's source is a male donor with ankylosing spondylitis. This chain's CDR3 is CASRGDRALGGYTF. The DNA for the CDR3 is TGTGCCAGCAGGGGGGACAGGGCACTTGGCGGCTACACCTTC.